The 32 T cell receptor beta chains in this list originate from one sample, sequenced in a study of CD8 T cells in Susac syndrome (dated by TCRdb to between 2019 and 2020). Library creation used the immunoSEQ multiplex PCR assay. RNA was extracted with the RNeasy kit and about 0.5 to 1 ug was reverse transcribed using random hexamers. The raw public reads went through TCRdb reprocessing: fastp at Q25, MiXCR clone calling, in-frame beta chains kept. One record per CDR3 amino acid sequence lists the most common genes and DNA. The sample data list 56,000 or so distinct CDR3 sequences, and approximately 95% of these were observed just once. The ten top clones hold roughly 0.8% of the sample. The source material was CD8+ T cells from PBMCs. Receptors originate from a human donor with Susac syndrome.

CDR3 nucleotides: TGTGCCAGCAGCTTGGGGGGCTTCTACGAGCAGTACTTC. This sequence encodes CASSLGGFYEQYF. The genes are TRBV5-6 and TRBJ2-7, with D possibly TRBD1 on 5 matching bases. Looked up from germline, CDR1 is SGHDT and CDR2 is YYEEEE. The CDR3 has 13 amino acids. V was pared by 0 bases and J by 3 bases, with 7 bases between.

This chain links TRBV12-5 with TRBJ1-2, with D hard to call. V was shortened by 0 bases and J by 3 bases, with 8 bases between the two germline ends. CDR1 and CDR2 (germline): LGHNT, FRNRAP. The CDR3 loop spans 14 amino acids. DNA of the CDR3: TGTGCTAGTGGTTTGGTACATGTAGACTATGGCTACACCTTC. Translating gives CASGLVHVDYGYTF.

This clonotype was observed a few times. The V call is TRBV7-9, the J call TRBJ1-5; D is undetermined. Germline V gene lookup returns CDR1 SEHNR and CDR2 FQNEAQ (reference sequence). V was clipped by 1 base and J by 6 bases, with 7 bases between them. The CDR3 loop spans 13 amino acids. For the CDR3, the DNA is TGTGCCAGCAGCTTAGGCGGGATTCAGCCCCAGCATTTT. It encodes CASSLGGIQPQHF.

This chain connects TRBV6-5 to TRBJ2-7; possibly TRBD2 for D (5 bases). The CDR3 sequence is 14 residues long. The germline CDR1 and CDR2 sequences are MNHEY and SVGAGI. Between the trimmed V and J ends, which lost 0 bases and 4 bases, there was a span of 10 bases. The CDR3 DNA reads TGTGCCAGCAGTTACTCAGGGAGAGCTTACGAGCAGTACTTC. This sequence encodes CASSYSGRAYEQYF.

The V call is TRBV2, the J call TRBJ2-2; tentative D call: TRBD2 (6 bases). V was clipped by 7 bases and J by 6 bases, with 9 bases between them. Germline lookup yields CDR1 SNHLY and CDR2 FYNNEI. The CDR3 has 12 amino acids. The CDR3 here is CASNGGPGELFF. The CDR3, as DNA: TGTGCCAGCAACGGGGGTCCCGGGGAGCTGTTTTTT.

This chain connects TRBV2 to TRBJ2-3, with D perhaps assigned TRBD1 or TRBD2 (6 bases each). Deletions cut 9 bases from V and 4 bases from J, with 14 bases between. The V gene's germline CDR1 is SNHLY and CDR2 FYNNEI. This CDR3 has 13 residues. The DNA of the CDR3 is TGTGCCAGGGTGTTGGGGGGCCCAGATACGCAGTATTTT. It encodes CARVLGGPDTQYF.

The chain is built from TRBV5-6 and TRBJ1-5; D gene ambiguous. From germline, CDR1 is SGHDT and CDR2 YYEEEE. CDR3 length: 12 amino acids. The DNA for the CDR3 is TGTCCCCCTCAGCGCATCAATCAGCCCCAGCATTTT. Protein product: CPPQRINQPQHF.

The chain joins TRBV27 to TRBJ2-5; D is ambiguous. The CDR3 length is 14 residues. Per the germline V gene, CDR1 is MNHEY and CDR2 is SMNVEV (reference sequence). Trimming removed 3 bases from V and 4 bases from J, with 12 bases in between. The CDR3 region has the DNA TGTGCCAGCAGTTTCGCAGGTTTCCGAGAGACCCAGTACTTC. It translates to CASSFAGFRETQYF.

The rearrangement links TRBV7-2 to TRBJ2-7; 10 bases line up with TRBD2. The length of the CDR3 is 16 residues. V dropped 2 bases and J dropped 0; count of bases not matched to a gene: 4. Germline loops: CDR1 SGHTA, CDR2 FQGNSA. CDR3 region: CASSLTSSGGSYEQYF. CDR3 in DNA: TGTGCCAGCAGCTTAACGTCTAGCGGGGGCTCCTACGAGCAGTACTTC.

The V gene is TRBV19, the J gene TRBJ2-4; TRBD1 agrees at 7 bases. This CDR3 is 14 amino acids long. Losses at the gene ends were 4 bases for V and 7 bases for J; bases not matched to a gene: 7. Germline V CDR1 and CDR2: LNHDA, SQIVND (reference sequence). The chain's CDR3 is CASSTRGTENIQYF. As DNA, the CDR3 is TGTGCCAGTAGTACCAGGGGGACGGAGAACATTCAGTACTTC.

The V and J genes are TRBV30 and TRBJ1-1; no firm D call. V lost 2 bases and J 3 bases, leaving 4 bases between the germline ends. Germline V gives CDR1 GTSNPN, CDR2 SVGIG (reference sequence). CDR3 size: 11 residues. The CDR3 protein is CAWSLYTEAFF. DNA of the CDR3: TGTGCCTGGAGTCTTTACACTGAAGCTTTCTTT.

This chain uses TRBV27 with TRBJ2-5, with D possibly matching TRBD2 (6 bases). V gave up 4 bases and J gave up 2 bases, with 14 bases separating them. CDR3 length: 15 residues. Germline lookup yields CDR1 MNHEY and CDR2 SMNVEV (reference sequence). DNA for the CDR3: TGTGCCAGCAGTTCCCACTGGGCGGGGCAAGAGACCCAGTACTTC. It codes for CASSSHWAGQETQYF.

The chain combines TRBV12-5 with TRBJ1-2; no clear D. Germline CDR1 reads LGHNT; CDR2 reads FRNRAP. V lost 5 bases to trimming and J lost 8 bases, with 15 bases between them. The CDR3 is 13 residues long. CDR3 in amino acids: CASGTGGGSGYTF. The CDR3 nucleotides read TGTGCTAGTGGTACCGGAGGCGGGAGCGGCTACACCTTC.

This chain links TRBV27 with TRBJ1-2, with 7 nucleotides matching TRBD1. J gave up 2 bases and V 5 bases, and 14 bases lay outside the gene matches. The germline V gene encodes CDR1 MNHEY and CDR2 SMNVEV (reference sequence). The CDR3 contains 17 residues. The CDR3 region has the DNA TGTGCCAGCAGTCTCCACAGGGGCGCTAGCCCAAACTATGGCTACACCTTC. Amino acids: CASSLHRGASPNYGYTF.

This chain uses TRBV20-1 with TRBJ2-3; 7 nucleotides line up with TRBD1. CDR3 length equals 14 residues. V lost 6 bases and J lost 0; bases outside the gene matches: 6. Looked up from germline, CDR1 is DFQATT and CDR2 is SNEGSKA (reference sequence). CDR3 amino acids: CSAGDRVSTDTQYF. CDR3 sequence (DNA): TGCAGTGCAGGAGACAGGGTCAGCACAGATACGCAGTATTTT.

The chain couples TRBV29-1 to TRBJ2-1, with a weak D call TRBD1 (6 bases). CDR3 length equals 12 residues. V lost 7 bases, J lost 2 bases, and 9 bases lay in between. Germline V gene data show CDR1 as SQVTM and CDR2 as ANQGSEA. CDR3 DNA: TGCAGCGGGGGGCGAGCCTACAATGAGCAGTTCTTC. It is translated as CSGGRAYNEQFF.

V is TRBV9 and J is TRBJ1-4, with no clear D. The CDR3 has 15 amino acids. CDR1 and CDR2 from the germline V gene are SGDLS and YYNGEE. V was cut by 3 bases and J by 8 bases, with 17 bases left in between. Here the CDR3 reads CASSDTGSRGEKLFF. CDR3 bases: TGTGCCAGCAGCGACACGGGGAGCCGAGGAGAAAAACTGTTTTTT.

The chain has TRBV15 and TRBJ1-2; 7 bases are a match to TRBD1. The CDR3 is 13 amino acids. Trimming took 5 bases from V and 4 from J; bases not matched to a gene: 4. The germline gives CDR1 LNHNV, CDR2 YYDKDF (reference sequence). The CDR3: CATSVRQGYGYTF. The CDR3 coding sequence is TGTGCCACCAGCGTCAGACAGGGCTATGGCTACACCTTC.

V is TRBV9 and J is TRBJ2-2, with 8 nucleotides matching TRBD2. Germline V lookup: CDR1 SGDLS, CDR2 YYNGEE. The CDR3 runs 13 residues. V was pared by 4 bases and J by 6 bases, with 2 bases of the junction left unmatched. The DNA of the CDR3 is TGTGCCAGCAGCCCGGGGGGGTCCGGGGAGCTGTTTTTT. It translates to CASSPGGSGELFF.

In its sample, this clonotype was seen once. The rearrangement uses TRBV28 and TRBJ2-5; D is undetermined. CDR3 length equals 14 residues. The V end lost 3 bases, the J end lost 5 bases, and 13 bases lay between the germline ends. Germline assignment: CDR1 MDHEN and CDR2 SYDVKM. The chain's CDR3 is CASSFENLWETQYF. CDR3 nucleotides: TGTGCCAGCAGTTTTGAGAACCTATGGGAGACCCAGTACTTC.

The V call is TRBV11-2, the J call TRBJ2-1, with 8 nucleotides matching TRBD2. CDR3 length: 12 amino acids. CDR1 and CDR2 (germline): SGHAT, FQNNGV. With 10 bases clipped from V and 6 bases from J, the junction kept 5 bases outside the gene matches. The CDR3 sequence: CATARGGNEQFF. The DNA of the CDR3 is TGTGCCACCGCCCGGGGGGGCAATGAGCAGTTCTTC.

CDR3 sequence reads: CAWTRDSVSRTGELFF. CDR3 DNA: TGTGCCTGGACAAGGGATTCTGTTTCGAGGACCGGGGAGCTGTTTTTT. V usage is TRBV30 and J usage is TRBJ2-2, with D unclear. The CDR3 loop spans 16 amino acids. The germline V gene has CDR1 GTSNPN and CDR2 SVGIG (reference sequence). The V and J ends lost 4 bases and 5 bases respectively, with 20 bases between them. The whole variable domain, filled in from reference TRBV30 and TRBJ2-2, reads SQTIHQWPATLVQPVGSPLSLECTVEGTSNPNLYWYRQAAGRGLQLLFYSVGIGQISSEVPQNLSASRPQDRQFILSSKKLLLSDSGFYLCAWTRDSVSRTGELFFGEGSRLTVL.

The chain recombines TRBV5-1 with TRBJ2-5, with TRBD1 as a possible D gene (6 bases). Trimming cost V 6 bases and J 5 bases, with 17 bases left between them. CDR1 is SGHRS and CDR2 is YFSETQ in the germline V gene. The CDR3 length is 14 residues. The CDR3 sequence: CASTSGAPGETQYF. For the CDR3, the DNA is TGCGCCAGCACCTCAGGGGCGCCCGGGGAGACCCAGTACTTC.

The chain joins TRBV7-9 to TRBJ2-2; TRBD2 matches 10 bases. V dropped 5 bases and J dropped 5; count of bases not matched to a gene: 5. This CDR3 region has 15 residues. CDR1 SEHNR and CDR2 FQNEAQ come from the germline V gene (reference sequence). CDR3 residues: CASSGPGLATGELFF. CDR3 in DNA: TGTGCCAGCAGCGGTCCGGGACTAGCGACCGGGGAGCTGTTTTTT.

The chain is built from TRBV28 and TRBJ1-6; 7 bases map to TRBD1. J lost 10 bases, V lost 8 bases, and 20 bases had no gene match. Germline lookup yields CDR1 MDHEN and CDR2 SYDVKM. The length of the CDR3 is 17 residues. CDR3 coding DNA: TGTGCCAGCCTACCTCCCGGGGACAGTCGAGGTGGATCACCCCTCCACTTT. Translation gives CASLPPGDSRGGSPLHF.

The gene calls are TRBV11-2 and TRBJ2-7; TRBD2 might be the D (6 bases). Germline CDR1 and CDR2: SGHAT and FQNNGV. There are 14 residues in the CDR3. Trimming took 1 base from V and 2 from J, leaving 9 bases between them. CDR3 DNA: TGTGCCAGCAGCTTAGCGGGGGTTGCCTACGAGCAGTACTTC. Its translation is CASSLAGVAYEQYF.

The rearrangement joins TRBV6-2 or TRBV6-3 to TRBJ2-1, with TRBD2 as a possible D gene (5 bases). Germline lookup yields CDR1 MNHEY and CDR2 SVGEGT. The CDR3 consists of 13 residues. With 0 bases removed from V and 8 bases from J, the gap between germline ends came to 8 bases. In nucleotides, the CDR3 is TGTGCCAGCAGTTACTCGAGGGCGGATGAGCAGTTCTTC. The encoded protein is CASSYSRADEQFF.

The rearrangement links TRBV19 to TRBJ2-3, with no clear D. V lost 3 bases and J 1 base, leaving 8 bases between the germline ends. The CDR3 covers 14 residues. Germline loops: CDR1 LNHDA, CDR2 SQIVND (reference sequence). This chain's CDR3 is CASSIALRTDTQYF. CDR3 DNA sequence: TGTGCCAGTAGTATTGCCCTGCGCACAGATACGCAGTATTTT.

The rearrangement joins TRBV7-9 to TRBJ1-2; no clear D. V lost 0 bases to trimming and J lost 3 bases, with 11 bases between them. Germline-derived CDR1 and CDR2 are SEHNR and FQNEAQ (reference sequence). The CDR3 extends over 15 amino acids. The CDR3 region has the DNA TGTGCCAGCAGCTTAGCTAGAGGGATAGACTATGGCTACACCTTC. Translated, it gives CASSLARGIDYGYTF.

The rearrangement joins TRBV12-3 or TRBV12-4 to TRBJ1-5; TRBD1 matches at 8 bases. There are 15 residues in the CDR3. Trimming took 0 bases from V and 2 from J; bases not matched to a gene: 0. Written as DNA, the CDR3 is TGTGCCAGCAGTTTAGCGGACAGGGGCAATCAGCCCCAGCATTTT. It codes for CASSLADRGNQPQHF.

This chain joins TRBV9 and TRBJ2-3; tentatively, D is TRBD2 (7 bases). Germline CDR1 SGDLS, CDR2 YYNGEE. Trimming removed 0 bases from V and 3 bases from J, with 11 bases in between. This CDR3 is built from 15 residues. DNA of the CDR3: TGTGCCAGCAGCGTAGTGGGGGGGCGGACAGATACGCAGTATTTT. This encodes CASSVVGGRTDTQYF. Using reference TRBV9 and TRBJ2-3 for the parts outside the CDR3, the full variable domain is DSGVTQTPKHLITATGQRVTLRCSPRSGDLSVYWYQQSLDQGLQFLIQYYNGEERAKGNILERFSAQQFPDLHSELNLSSLELGDSALYFCASSVVGGRTDTQYFGPGTRLTVL.

The gene calls are TRBV27 and TRBJ1-2; D perhaps matches TRBD1 (6 bases). In germline, CDR1 is MNHEY, CDR2 SMNVEV (reference sequence). V lost 0 bases to trimming and J lost 7 bases, with 18 bases between them. This CDR3 contains 16 residues. The CDR3 DNA reads as TGTGCCAGCAGTTTATCTAGCCCAGGGAAGGGGGGTGGCTACACCTTC. Encoded protein: CASSLSSPGKGGGYTF.